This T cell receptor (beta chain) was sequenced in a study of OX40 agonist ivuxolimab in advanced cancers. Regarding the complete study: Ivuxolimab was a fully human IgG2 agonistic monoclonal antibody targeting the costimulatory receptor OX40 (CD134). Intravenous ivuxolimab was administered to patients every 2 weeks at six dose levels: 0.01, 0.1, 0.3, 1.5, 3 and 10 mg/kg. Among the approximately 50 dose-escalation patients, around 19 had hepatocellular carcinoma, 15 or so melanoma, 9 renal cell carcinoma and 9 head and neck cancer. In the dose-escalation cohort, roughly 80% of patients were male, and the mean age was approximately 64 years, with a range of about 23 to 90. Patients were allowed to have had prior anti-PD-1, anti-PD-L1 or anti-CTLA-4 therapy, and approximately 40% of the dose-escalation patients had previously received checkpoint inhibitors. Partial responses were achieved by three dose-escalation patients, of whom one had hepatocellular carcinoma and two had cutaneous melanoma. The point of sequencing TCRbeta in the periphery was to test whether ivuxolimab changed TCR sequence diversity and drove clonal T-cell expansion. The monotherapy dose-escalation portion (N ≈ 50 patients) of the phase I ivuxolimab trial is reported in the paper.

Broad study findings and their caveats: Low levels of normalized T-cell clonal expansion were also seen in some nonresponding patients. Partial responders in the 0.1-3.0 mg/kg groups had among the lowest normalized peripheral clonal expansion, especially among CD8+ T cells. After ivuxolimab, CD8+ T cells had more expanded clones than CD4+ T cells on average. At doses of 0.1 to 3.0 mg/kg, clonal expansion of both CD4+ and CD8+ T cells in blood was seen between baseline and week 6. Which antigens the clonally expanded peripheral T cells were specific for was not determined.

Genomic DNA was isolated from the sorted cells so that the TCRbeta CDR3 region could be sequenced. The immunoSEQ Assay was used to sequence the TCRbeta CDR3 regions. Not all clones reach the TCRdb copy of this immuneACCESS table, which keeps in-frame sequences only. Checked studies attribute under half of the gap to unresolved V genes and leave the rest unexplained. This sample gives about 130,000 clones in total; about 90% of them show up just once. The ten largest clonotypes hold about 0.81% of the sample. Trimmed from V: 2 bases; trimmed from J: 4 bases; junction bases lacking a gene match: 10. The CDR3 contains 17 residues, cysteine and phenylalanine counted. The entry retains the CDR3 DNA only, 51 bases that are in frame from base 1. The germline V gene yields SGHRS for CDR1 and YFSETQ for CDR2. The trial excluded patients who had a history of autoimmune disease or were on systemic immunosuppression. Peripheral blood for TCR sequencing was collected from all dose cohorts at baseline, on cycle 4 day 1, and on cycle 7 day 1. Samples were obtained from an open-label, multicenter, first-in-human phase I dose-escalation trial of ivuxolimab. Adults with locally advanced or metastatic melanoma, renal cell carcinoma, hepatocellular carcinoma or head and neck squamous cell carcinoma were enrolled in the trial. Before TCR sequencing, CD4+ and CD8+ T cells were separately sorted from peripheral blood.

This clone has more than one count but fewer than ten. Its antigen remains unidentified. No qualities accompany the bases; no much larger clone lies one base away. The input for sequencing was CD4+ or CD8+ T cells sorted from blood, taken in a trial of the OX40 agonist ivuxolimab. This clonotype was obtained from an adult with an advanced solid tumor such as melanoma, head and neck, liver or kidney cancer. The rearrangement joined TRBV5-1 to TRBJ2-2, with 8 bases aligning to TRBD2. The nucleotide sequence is TGCGCCAGCAGCTTAGACATAGCGGGATTGTTCACCGGGGAGCTGTTTTTT. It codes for CASSLDIAGLFTGELFF.